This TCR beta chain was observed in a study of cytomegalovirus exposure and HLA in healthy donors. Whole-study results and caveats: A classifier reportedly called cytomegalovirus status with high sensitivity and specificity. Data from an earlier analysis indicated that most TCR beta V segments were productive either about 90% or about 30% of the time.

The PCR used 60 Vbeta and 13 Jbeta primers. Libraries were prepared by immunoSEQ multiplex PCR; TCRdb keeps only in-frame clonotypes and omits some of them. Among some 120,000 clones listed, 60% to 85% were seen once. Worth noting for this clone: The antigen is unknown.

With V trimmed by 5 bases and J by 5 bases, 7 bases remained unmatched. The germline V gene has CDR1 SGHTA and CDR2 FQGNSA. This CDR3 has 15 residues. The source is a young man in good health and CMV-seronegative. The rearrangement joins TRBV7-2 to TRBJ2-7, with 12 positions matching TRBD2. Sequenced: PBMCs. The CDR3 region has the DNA TGTGCCAGCAGCCTGACTAGCGGGAGCGTAGACGAGCAGTACTTC. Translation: CASSLTSGSVDEQYF.